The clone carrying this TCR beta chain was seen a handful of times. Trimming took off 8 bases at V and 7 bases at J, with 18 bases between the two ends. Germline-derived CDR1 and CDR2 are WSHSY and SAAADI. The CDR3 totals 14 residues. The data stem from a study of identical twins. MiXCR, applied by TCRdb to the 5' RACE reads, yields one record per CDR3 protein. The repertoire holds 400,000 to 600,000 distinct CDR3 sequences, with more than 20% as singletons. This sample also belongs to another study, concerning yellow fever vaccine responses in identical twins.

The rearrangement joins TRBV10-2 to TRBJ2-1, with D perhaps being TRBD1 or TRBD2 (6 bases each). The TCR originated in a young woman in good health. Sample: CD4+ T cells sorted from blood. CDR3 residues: CASRLGGFRNEQFF. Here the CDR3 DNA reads TGCGCCAGCCGGTTAGGGGGGTTTAGGAATGAGCAGTTCTTC.